One sample yielded the 23 T cell receptor beta chains listed below, sequenced in a study of blood T cell repertoires in COVID-19. Libraries were prepared by immunoSEQ multiplex PCR; TCRdb keeps only in-frame clonotypes and omits some of them. Of around 50,000 clones listed, 70% to 90% are singletons. Sequenced: peripheral blood. Receptor source: a human donor in a cohort sampled during active COVID-19.

The rearrangement uses TRBV7-2 and TRBJ1-3; TRBD1 matches 7 bases. Germline CDR1 and CDR2: SGHTA and FQGNSA. Losses at the gene ends were 5 bases for V and 1 base for J; bases not matched to a gene: 5. The CDR3 is made up of 15 amino acids. The CDR3 DNA reads TGTGCCAGCAGCCAGCAGGGGGGATCTGGAAACACCATATATTTT. This encodes CASSQQGGSGNTIYF.

The chain carries TRBV2 and TRBJ2-7, with D possibly being TRBD1 (6 bases). The germline CDR1 and CDR2 sequences are SNHLY and FYNNEI. This CDR3 has 12 residues. V lost 1 base, J lost 9 bases, and 10 bases lay in between. The CDR3 loop is CASSEDRVGQYF. The CDR3 DNA sequence: TGTGCCAGCAGTGAAGACAGGGTGGGGCAGTACTTC.

The genes are TRBV5-6 and TRBJ2-2; unclear D gene. Trimming pared 0 bases from V and 1 base from J, leaving 4 bases between. The germline gives CDR1 SGHDT, CDR2 YYEEEE. This CDR3 spans 14 amino acids. The CDR3 protein is CASSLDMNTGELFF. DNA of the CDR3: TGTGCCAGCAGCTTGGATATGAACACCGGGGAGCTGTTTTTT.

The chain is built from TRBV2 and TRBJ1-1; tentatively, D is TRBD1 (5 bases). Looked up from germline, CDR1 is SNHLY and CDR2 is FYNNEI. This CDR3 region has 14 residues. The V and J ends lost 5 bases and 4 bases respectively, with 14 bases between them. This CDR3 is CASSWVGRVTEAFF. In DNA, the CDR3 is TGTGCCAGCAGTTGGGTTGGCAGGGTCACTGAAGCTTTCTTT. Using reference TRBV2 and TRBJ1-1 for the parts outside the CDR3, the full variable domain is EPEVTQTPSHQVTQMGQEVILRCVPISNHLYFYWYRQILGQKVEFLVSFYNNEISEKSEIFDDQFSVERPDGSNFTLKIRSTKLEDSAMYFCASSWVGRVTEAFFGQGTRLTVV.

This clone was detected only a few times. V gene TRBV29-1 combines with J gene TRBJ2-5; 7 bases line up with TRBD1. The length of the CDR3 is 12 residues. V was pared by 6 bases and J by 1 base, with 2 bases of the junction left unmatched. From germline, CDR1 is SQVTM and CDR2 ANQGSEA. The CDR3 spells CSVDRAQETQYF. The CDR3 DNA reads TGCAGCGTCGACAGGGCCCAAGAGACCCAGTACTTC.

The rearrangement uses TRBV7-8 and TRBJ1-2, with D unresolved. The CDR3 loop spans 14 amino acids. Trimming cost V 5 bases and J 7 bases, with 17 bases left between them. Per germline, CDR1 SGHVS and CDR2 FQNEAQ. CDR3 in amino acids: CASSLNQKHSGYTF. CDR3 DNA sequence: TGTGCCAGCAGCCTCAACCAGAAACACAGTGGCTACACCTTC.

The chain combines TRBV5-1 with TRBJ1-3; 11 bases map to TRBD1. V trimming: 4 bases; J trimming: 2 bases; junction bases outside the gene matches: 5. In germline, CDR1 is SGHRS, CDR2 YFSETQ. The CDR3 runs 16 residues. The CDR3 protein is CASSPGTGGTGNTIYF. The CDR3 coding sequence is TGCGCCAGCAGCCCTGGGACAGGGGGGACTGGAAACACCATATATTTT.

This clone is medium-sized within its sample. The chain joins TRBV28 to TRBJ1-1, with 7 nucleotides matching TRBD1. The CDR3 is made up of 14 amino acids. V was clipped by 6 bases and J by 4 bases; unmatched bases: 8. CDR1 is MDHEN, CDR2 SYDVKM, per germline. CDR3 coding DNA: TGTGCCAGCAGGTCGACAGGGACGGGCACTGAAGCTTTCTTT. This translates into CASRSTGTGTEAFF.

The J gene is TRBJ2-7, the V gene TRBV9; 10 nucleotides agree with TRBD2. Germline V gives CDR1 SGDLS, CDR2 YYNGEE. With V trimmed by 0 bases and J by 6 bases, 3 bases remained unmatched. The CDR3 sequence is 14 residues long. The CDR3, as DNA: TGTGCCAGCAGCGTAGGAGCGGGGGGGCGCGAGCAGTACTTC. Protein: CASSVGAGGREQYF.

The chain couples TRBV4-2 to TRBJ2-6; D gene ambiguous. Germline lookup yields CDR1 LGHNA and CDR2 YNFKEQ. This CDR3 region has 17 residues. V lost 0 bases, J lost 0 bases, and 9 bases lay in between. CDR3 coding DNA: TGTGCCAGCAGCCAAGATCGAGCCCCCTCTGGGGCCAACGTCCTGACTTTC. This translates into CASSQDRAPSGANVLTF.

This clone came up once. This chain joins TRBV5-5 and TRBJ2-1; D unresolved. Germline loops: CDR1 SGHKS, CDR2 YYEKEE (reference sequence). Trimming removed 4 bases at V and 4 bases at J, with 18 bases between. The CDR3 has 16 amino acids. CDR3 amino acids: CASSTRLLLVYNEQFF. The CDR3 bases are TGTGCCAGCAGCACCCGACTCCTCCTGGTTTACAATGAGCAGTTCTTC.

This rearrangement joins TRBV7-9 to TRBJ2-7; 8 nucleotides match TRBD1. CDR1 is SEHNR and CDR2 is FQNEAQ in the germline V gene (reference sequence). This CDR3 has 15 amino acids. The V gene end was trimmed by 5 bases and the J gene end by 2 bases; junction bases not matched to a gene: 8. CDR3 sequence (DNA): TGTGCCAGCAGCCAAGACAGGGGAATCGCCTACGAGCAGTACTTC. Its translation is CASSQDRGIAYEQYF.

The chain is built from TRBV4-3 and TRBJ1-2, with TRBD1 identical over 8 bases. This CDR3 contains 16 residues. V shed 6 bases and J 4 bases; nucleotides not matched to a gene: 13. CDR1 is LGHNA and CDR2 is YSLEER in the germline V gene. The chain's CDR3 is CASSPNLRGPSYGYTF. The CDR3, as DNA: TGCGCCAGCAGTCCAAATCTCAGGGGGCCTAGCTATGGCTACACCTTC.

J is TRBJ1-1 and V is TRBV7-8, with D uncertain. Germline V gives CDR1 SGHVS, CDR2 FQNEAQ. V lost 1 base and J lost 1, with 10 bases in between. The CDR3 consists of 15 residues. CDR3 bases: TGTGCCAGCAGCTTAGGGACTCAAGGGAACACTGAAGCTTTCTTT. Translated: CASSLGTQGNTEAFF.

DNA for the CDR3: TGCGCCAGCAGTTCGCAGGGGACCTATGGCTACACCTTC. This codes for CASSSQGTYGYTF. This rearrangement joins TRBV5-1 to TRBJ1-2; D possibly corresponds to TRBD1 (6 bases). The CDR3 contains 13 residues. V shed 5 bases and J shed 4 bases, with 12 bases lying between them. The germline V gene encodes CDR1 SGHRS and CDR2 YFSETQ.

The chain couples TRBV3-1 (or the pseudogene TRBV3-2) to TRBJ1-5, with D maybe TRBD1 (5 bases). Germline V lookup: CDR1 LGHDT, CDR2 YNNKEL (reference sequence). Trimming left V 0 bases short and J 6 bases short, with 12 bases between. The CDR3 covers 15 residues. Here the CDR3 reads CASSQDPGGSQPQHF. CDR3 nucleotides: TGTGCCAGCAGCCAAGATCCCGGGGGGAGTCAGCCCCAGCATTTT.

This rearrangement joins TRBV9 to TRBJ2-1, with TRBD2 matching over 8 bases. The J segment lost 2 bases and the V segment lost 3 bases, leaving 1 base of the junction unmatched. Per germline, CDR1 SGDLS and CDR2 YYNGEE. This CDR3 is built from 14 residues. Here the CDR3 DNA reads TGTGCCAGCAGCGACGGGGGGGCCTACAATGAGCAGTTCTTC. This sequence encodes CASSDGGAYNEQFF. Combining the CDR3 with reference TRBV9 and TRBJ2-1 gives the whole variable domain DSGVTQTPKHLITATGQRVTLRCSPRSGDLSVYWYQQSLDQGLQFLIQYYNGEERAKGNILERFSAQQFPDLHSELNLSSLELGDSALYFCASSDGGAYNEQFFGPGTRLTVL.

The chain joins TRBV6-6 to TRBJ1-2, with 12 bases fitting TRBD1. CDR3 length: 15 residues. Germline lookup yields CDR1 MNHNY and CDR2 SVGAGI (reference sequence). V was clipped by 5 bases and J by 7 bases; unmatched bases: 8. The DNA for the CDR3 is TGTGCCAGCAGTCCTCCGGGACAGGGGGCGGGTGGCTACACCTTC. As protein: CASSPPGQGAGGYTF.

The CDR3 region is CASSLRGPSGNEQYF. CDR3 DNA sequence: TGTGCCAGCAGCTTACGGGGTCCCTCCGGGAACGAGCAGTACTTC. The J gene is TRBJ2-7, the V gene TRBV7-2; TRBD2 might be the D (5 bases). The germline gives CDR1 SGHTA, CDR2 FQGNSA. The V gene lost 2 bases and the J gene lost 5 bases, with 16 bases spanning the gap. CDR3 length: 15 residues.

Judged by abundance, this clone is medium-sized. This chain joins TRBV19 and TRBJ2-7; D unclear. CDR1 is LNHDA, CDR2 SQIVND, per germline (reference sequence). V gave up 2 bases and J gave up 0 bases, with 8 bases separating them. The CDR3 runs to 14 residues. The CDR3 sequence: CASSISSGSYEQYF. CDR3 bases: TGTGCCAGTAGTATAAGTTCGGGCTCCTACGAGCAGTACTTC.

CDR3 amino acids: CASSHGPGLKNIQYF. CDR3 nucleotide sequence: TGTGCCAGCAGCCACGGGCCGGGACTGAAAAACATTCAGTACTTC. V usage is TRBV3-1 (or the pseudogene TRBV3-2) and J usage is TRBJ2-4, with D maybe TRBD2 (6 bases). The germline gives CDR1 LGHDT, CDR2 YNNKEL (reference sequence). Trimming took 3 bases from V and 4 from J, leaving 13 bases between them. There are 15 residues in the CDR3.

The J gene is TRBJ2-5, the V gene TRBV6-5; 10 nucleotides align to TRBD2. Germline V gives CDR1 MNHEY, CDR2 SVGAGI. This CDR3 is built from 15 residues. The J segment lost 5 bases and the V segment lost 5 bases, leaving 8 bases of the junction unmatched. The CDR3 DNA follows: TGTGCCAGCAGTCGCACTAGCGGGGTCTGGGAGACCCAGTACTTC. The encoded protein is CASSRTSGVWETQYF.

In its sample, this clone was seen once. The chain uses TRBV5-1 and TRBJ1-2, with 7 nucleotides matching TRBD1. This CDR3 spans 13 amino acids. Germline CDR1 reads SGHRS; CDR2 reads YFSETQ. Trimming took 4 bases from V and 2 from J; bases not matched to a gene: 2. The CDR3 loop is CASSPTGNYGYTF. The CDR3 DNA reads as TGCGCCAGCAGCCCGACAGGGAACTATGGCTACACCTTC.